What follows are 2 T cell receptor beta chains derived from one specimen sequenced in a study of cytomegalovirus exposure and HLA in healthy donors. PCR was performed using 60 Vbeta and 13 Jbeta primers. Clones were sequenced by immunoSEQ multiplex PCR, and TCRdb holds only the in-frame ones, with some missing. The sample shows approximately 77,000 clones, over 60% of them seen only once. The sample consisted of PBMCs. Receptor source: a man aged 40-49 years in good health and CMV-seronegative.

The rearrangement joins TRBV19 to TRBJ2-7, with 8 bases identical to TRBD2. The CDR3 length is 12 residues. Per germline, CDR1 LNHDA and CDR2 SQIVND (reference sequence). Trimming took 3 bases from V and 6 from J; bases not matched to a gene: 1. The CDR3 coding sequence is TGTGCCAGTAGTATTCTAGCGGGCGAGCAGTACTTC. It specifies CASSILAGEQYF.

The chain carries TRBV6-6 and TRBJ2-4, with D perhaps matching TRBD2 (5 bases). Germline CDR1 is MNHNY and CDR2 is SVGAGI (reference sequence). The CDR3 contains 13 residues. V shed 4 bases and J shed 4 bases, with 8 bases lying between them. The CDR3 reads CASSSGIKNIQYF. DNA of the CDR3: TGTGCCAGCAGTTCGGGAATAAAAAACATTCAGTACTTC.